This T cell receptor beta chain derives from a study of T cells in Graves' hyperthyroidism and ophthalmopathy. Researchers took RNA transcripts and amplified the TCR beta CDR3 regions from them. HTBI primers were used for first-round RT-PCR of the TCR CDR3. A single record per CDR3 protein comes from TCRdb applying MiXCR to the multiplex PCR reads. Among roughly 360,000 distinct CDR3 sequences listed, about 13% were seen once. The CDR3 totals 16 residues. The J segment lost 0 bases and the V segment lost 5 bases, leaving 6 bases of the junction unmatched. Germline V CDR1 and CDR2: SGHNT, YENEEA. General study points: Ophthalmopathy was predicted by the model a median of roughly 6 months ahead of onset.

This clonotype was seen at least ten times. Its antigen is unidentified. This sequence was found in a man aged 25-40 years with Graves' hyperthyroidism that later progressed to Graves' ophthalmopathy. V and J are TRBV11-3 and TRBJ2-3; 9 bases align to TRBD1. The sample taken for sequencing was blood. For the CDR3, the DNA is TGTGCCAGCAGCATTGACAGGGGGTTTAGCACAGATACGCAGTATTTT. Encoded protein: CASSIDRGFSTDTQYF.